The 27 T cell receptor beta chains below all came from one sample that was sequenced in a study of T cells in localized non-small cell lung cancer. Clones were read by immunoSEQ multiplex PCR, and TCRdb kept only the in-frame ones, dropping some. The repertoire holds tens of thousands of clones, with about 90% as singletons. Sample: peripheral blood, taken before any cancer treatment. The origin of the receptors is a woman aged 40-69 years with stage I lung adenocarcinoma.

The chain uses TRBV6-5 and TRBJ1-1; D is possibly TRBD1 (5 bases). V was trimmed by 6 bases and J by 2 bases, leaving 10 bases between them. Germline V gene lookup returns CDR1 MNHEY and CDR2 SVGAGI. The CDR3 runs to 13 residues. This chain's CDR3 is CASSGTANTEAFF. CDR3 sequence (DNA): TGTGCCAGCAGCGGGACGGCAAACACTGAAGCTTTCTTT.

The rearrangement links TRBV7-5 to TRBJ1-2; whether TRBD1, the table's D call, matches the DNA was not checked. TRBV7-5 represents a pseudogene. The CDR3 runs to 15 residues. This CDR3 is CVRSSPRDRVQGYTF. CDR3 bases: TGTGTCAGAAGCTCCCCCCGGGACAGGGTACAAGGCTACACCTTC.

The chain couples TRBV7-9 to TRBJ2-7; perhaps TRBD1 as D (6 bases). Trimming pared 8 bases from V and 0 bases from J, leaving 11 bases between. Looked up from germline, CDR1 is SEHNR and CDR2 is FQNEAQ (reference sequence). This CDR3 contains 13 residues. The CDR3 loop is CASGQPSSYEQYF. CDR3 nucleotides: TGTGCCAGCGGACAGCCAAGCTCCTACGAGCAGTACTTC.

This clone was recorded once. This chain uses TRBV6-1 with TRBJ1-5, with TRBD1 matching 8 bases. The CDR3 consists of 15 residues. Germline V gene sequence: CDR1 MNHNS, CDR2 SASEGT. After removal of 5 bases from V and 2 bases from J, the junction contained 5 bases not matched to a gene. This CDR3 reads CASSSGGLGNQPQHF. In nucleotides, the CDR3 is TGTGCCAGCAGTTCAGGGGGCCTTGGCAATCAGCCCCAGCATTTT.

The V gene is TRBV6-6, the J gene TRBJ1-1; maybe TRBD1 (6 bases). The ends were cut back, 5 bases at V and 1 base at J, with 11 bases in the middle. This CDR3 has 14 residues. Germline CDR1 MNHNY, CDR2 SVGAGI (reference sequence). CDR3 in amino acids: CASSRGTQNTEAFF. DNA of the CDR3: TGTGCCAGCAGTAGGGGGACGCAGAACACTGAAGCTTTCTTT.

V usage is TRBV19 and J usage is TRBJ2-7; 7 nucleotides match TRBD1. CDR1 and CDR2 from the germline V gene are LNHDA and SQIVND (reference sequence). The CDR3 runs 13 residues. Trimming cost V 8 bases and J 6 bases; bases outside gene matches: 10. CDR3 protein: CASSGTAQSEQYF. DNA for the CDR3: TGTGCCAGTTCCGGGACAGCCCAAAGCGAGCAGTACTTC.

V usage is TRBV5-1 and J usage is TRBJ1-4; D unclear. The CDR3 loop spans 16 amino acids. Trimming shortened V by 0 bases and J by 0 bases, and 9 bases separated the two germline ends. Germline V gene sequence: CDR1 SGHRS, CDR2 YFSETQ. The CDR3 nucleotides are TGCGCCAGCAGCTTGGAACCCCAAGCAACTAATGAAAAACTGTTTTTT. Residues: CASSLEPQATNEKLFF. Combining the CDR3 with reference TRBV5-1 and TRBJ1-4 gives the whole variable domain KAGVTQTPRYLIKTRGQQVTLSCSPISGHRSVSWYQQTPGQGLQFLFEYFSETQRNKGNFPGRFSGRQFSNSRSEMNVSTLELGDSALYLCASSLEPQATNEKLFFGSGTQLSVL.

The chain combines TRBV18 with TRBJ2-7; perhaps D is TRBD1 or TRBD2 (5 bases each). CDR3 size: 14 residues. V lost 0 bases and J lost 11, with 17 bases in between. Germline values: CDR1 KGHSH, CDR2 LQKENI. This CDR3 reads CASSPPGGAGREYF. DNA for the CDR3: TGTGCCAGCTCACCACCTGGGGGAGCCGGACGTGAGTACTTC.

The rearrangement uses TRBV6-5 and TRBJ1-2, with D uncertain. Deletions cut 6 bases from V and 8 bases from J, with 13 bases between. CDR1 is MNHEY and CDR2 is SVGAGI in the germline V gene. There are 12 residues in the CDR3. DNA of the CDR3: TGTGCCAGCAGAGACGTGCTCTGGGGCTACACCTTC. Translation: CASRDVLWGYTF.

The CDR3 protein is CAWRDSGYEQYF. The CDR3 nucleotides are TGTGCCTGGAGGGACAGTGGGTACGAGCAGTACTTC. V is TRBV30 and J is TRBJ2-7; tentatively, D is TRBD1 (6 bases). V shed 3 bases and J shed 4 bases, with 10 bases lying between them. CDR3 length: 12 amino acids. CDR1 and CDR2 from the germline V gene are GTSNPN and SVGIG (reference sequence).

This sequence joins TRBV2 and TRBJ1-2, with D perhaps matching TRBD1 (5 bases). V gave up 2 bases and J gave up 4 bases, with 17 bases separating them. Germline V lookup: CDR1 SNHLY, CDR2 FYNNEI. The CDR3 runs 16 residues. CDR3 sequence reads: CASSEPGVAGSYGYTF. The CDR3 nucleotides are TGTGCCAGCAGTGAACCGGGGGTGGCAGGCTCCTATGGCTACACCTTC.

The CDR3: CSVEEGGTEAFF. The CDR3 nucleotides are TGCAGCGTTGAAGAGGGCGGCACTGAAGCTTTCTTT. The chain joins TRBV29-1 to TRBJ1-1; D not certain. Germline CDR1 SQVTM, CDR2 ANQGSEA. The V gene lost 0 bases and the J gene lost 4 bases, with 6 bases spanning the gap. This CDR3 comprises 12 residues.

The chain uses TRBV13 and TRBJ1-1, with D hard to call. The V and J ends lost 2 bases and 6 bases respectively, with 16 bases between them. CDR1 PRHDT and CDR2 FYEKMQ come from the germline V gene (reference sequence). CDR3 length equals 15 residues. Here the CDR3 DNA reads TGTGCCAGCAGCTTAAGCTCGGGAGGTCGGTCTGAAGCTTTCTTT. It codes for CASSLSSGGRSEAFF.

The chain couples TRBV30 to TRBJ2-3; no reliable D call. Trimming took 0 bases from V and 0 from J, leaving 19 bases between them. This CDR3 has 18 amino acids. The V gene's germline CDR1 is GTSNPN and CDR2 SVGIG (reference sequence). The CDR3 DNA reads TGTGCCTGGAGTGTACGATGGAACAGAGCTACTAGCACAGATACGCAGTATTTT. Amino acids: CAWSVRWNRATSTDTQYF.

Concerning this clone itself: Other DNA sequences in this specimen translate into the identical CDR3. DNA for the CDR3: TGCGCCAGCAGTGAGTCAGGGACTGGAAACACCATATATTTT. This translates into CASSESGTGNTIYF. This rearrangement joins TRBV10-2 to TRBJ1-3, with D unclear. The CDR3 is made up of 14 amino acids. CDR1 WSHSY and CDR2 SAAADI come from the germline V gene. V was shortened by 0 bases and J by 2 bases, with 5 bases between the two germline ends.

The sample holds a few counts of this clone. The chain joins TRBV2 to TRBJ2-5; no clear D gene. V was pared by 6 bases and J by 7 bases, with 12 bases between. Per the germline V gene, CDR1 is SNHLY and CDR2 is FYNNEI. This CDR3 spans 12 amino acids. CDR3 in DNA: TGTGCCAGCAGCGGACGGCCCGGGACCCAGTACTTC. Translating gives CASSGRPGTQYF.

The V and J genes are TRBV28 and TRBJ2-1; TRBD2 matches at 7 bases. The V gene end was trimmed by 11 bases and the J gene end by 6 bases; junction bases not matched to a gene: 16. From germline, CDR1 is MDHEN and CDR2 SYDVKM. This CDR3 contains 15 residues. The CDR3 DNA reads as TGTGCCGCACCTCCCGCGGTAGCGGGTAGCAATGAGCAGTTCTTC. Protein sequence: CAAPPAVAGSNEQFF.

The chain links TRBV28 to TRBJ2-2, with D uncertain. V shed 10 bases and J shed 0 bases, with 15 bases lying between them. The CDR3 length is 15 residues. Germline-derived CDR1 and CDR2 are MDHEN and SYDVKM. The CDR3 bases are TGTGCCATCCAAGGTCGGCAGACGAACACCGGGGAGCTGTTTTTT. This gives the protein CAIQGRQTNTGELFF.

The chain joins TRBV6-5 to TRBJ2-1, with D unclear. The V gene lost 3 bases and the J gene lost 6 bases, with 12 bases spanning the gap. The CDR3 runs 14 residues. Germline V gives CDR1 MNHEY, CDR2 SVGAGI. The CDR3 loop reads CASSYLGEVNEQFF. The CDR3 DNA reads as TGTGCCAGCAGTTATCTTGGGGAAGTCAATGAGCAGTTCTTC.

This chain links TRBV19 with TRBJ1-1; 9 bases agree with TRBD1. The ends lost 5 bases at V and 3 bases at J; junction bases unmatched: 7. The V gene's germline CDR1 is LNHDA and CDR2 SQIVND (reference sequence). This CDR3 has 15 amino acids. The CDR3 coding sequence is TGTGCCAGTAGTCTCCTCGGGACAGGGCACACTGAAGCTTTCTTT. Its protein product is CASSLLGTGHTEAFF. Combining the CDR3 with reference TRBV19 and TRBJ1-1 gives the whole variable domain DGGITQSPKYLFRKEGQNVTLSCEQNLNHDAMYWYRQDPGQGLRLIYYSQIVNDFQKGDIAEGYSVSREKKESFPLTVTSAQKNPTAFYLCASSLLGTGHTEAFFGQGTRLTVV.

The table lists this clone with a count of one. The chain links TRBV5-6 to TRBJ2-5; D is unclear. Germline CDR1 reads SGHDT; CDR2 reads YYEEEE. This CDR3 region has 14 residues. Trimming left V 4 bases short and J 3 bases short, with 13 bases between. CDR3 bases: TGTGCCAGCAGCCCCCCCGGCCAGGAAGAGACCCAGTACTTC. It yields the protein CASSPPGQEETQYF.

The chain employs TRBV30 and TRBJ2-5; TRBD1 agrees at 9 bases. Germline CDR1 reads GTSNPN; CDR2 reads SVGIG (reference sequence). V lost 1 base, J lost 5 bases, and 8 bases stayed unmatched. The CDR3 is made up of 15 amino acids. The CDR3, as DNA: TGTGCCTGGAGTGGGGGACAGGGCCCTTGGGAGACCCAGTACTTC. Its translation is CAWSGGQGPWETQYF.

For the CDR3, the DNA is TGTGCCAGCAGTTACTTGGCTTACGAGCAGTACTTC. Its protein is CASSYLAYEQYF. The chain uses TRBV6-6 and TRBJ2-7; the D is unclear. Germline V gene lookup returns CDR1 MNHNY and CDR2 SVGAGI (reference sequence). Trimming took 1 base from V and 4 from J, leaving 5 bases between them. CDR3 size: 12 residues.

The CDR3 is CASSLTGTDTQYF. CDR3 nucleotide sequence: TGTGCCAGCAGCTTAACCGGCACAGATACGCAGTATTTT. V is TRBV7-3 and J is TRBJ2-3; no definite D call. The CDR3 is 13 residues long. Germline assignment: CDR1 SGHTA and CDR2 FQGTGA. V lost 0 bases to trimming and J lost 1 base, with 2 bases between them.

Turning to this clone: One junction end disagrees with the germline gene, perhaps due to a read error. The chain employs TRBV19 and TRBJ1-1; D is possibly TRBD1 (6 bases). CDR3 length: 16 amino acids. Germline V gives CDR1 LNHDA, CDR2 SQIVND (reference sequence). The DNA of the CDR3 is TGTGCCAGCAGTATAGGGGGTGCGGCTGAGAACACTGAAGCTTTCTTT. This codes for CASSIGGAAENTEAFF.

The chain employs TRBV10-2 and TRBJ1-4, with a possible D match to TRBD1 (5 bases). The CDR3 length is 14 residues. Germline V gene sequence: CDR1 WSHSY, CDR2 SAAADI. The V gene lost 2 bases and the J gene lost 7 bases, with 11 bases spanning the gap. The CDR3 spells CASSERGGVEKLFF. The CDR3 bases are TGCGCCAGCAGTGAGAGGGGAGGGGTTGAAAAACTGTTTTTT.

The chain carries TRBV7-8 and TRBJ2-1, with TRBD2 matching over 9 bases. The CDR3 runs to 19 residues. CDR1 is SGHVS and CDR2 is FQNEAQ in the germline V gene. Trimming cost V 2 bases and J 2 bases; bases outside gene matches: 13. CDR3 in amino acids: CASSLKARGGRATYNEQFF. The CDR3 coding sequence is TGTGCCAGCAGCTTAAAGGCACGCGGCGGGAGGGCCACCTACAATGAGCAGTTCTTC.